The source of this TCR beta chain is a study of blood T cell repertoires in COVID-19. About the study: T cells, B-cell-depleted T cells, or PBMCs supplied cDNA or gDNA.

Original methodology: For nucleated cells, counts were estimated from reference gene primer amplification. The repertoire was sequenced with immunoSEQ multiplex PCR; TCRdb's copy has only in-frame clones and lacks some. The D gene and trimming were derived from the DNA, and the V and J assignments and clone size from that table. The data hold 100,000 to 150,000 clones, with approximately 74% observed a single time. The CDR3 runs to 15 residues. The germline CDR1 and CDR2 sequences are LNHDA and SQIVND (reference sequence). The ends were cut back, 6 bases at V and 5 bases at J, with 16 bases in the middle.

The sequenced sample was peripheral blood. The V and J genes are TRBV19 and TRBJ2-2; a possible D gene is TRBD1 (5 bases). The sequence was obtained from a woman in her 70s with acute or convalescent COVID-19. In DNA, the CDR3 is TGTGCCAGTAGCCCCCGGACAAGTTTGACCGGGGAGCTGTTTTTT. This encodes CASSPRTSLTGELFF.